This TCR beta chain stems from a study of T cell changes during pregnancy in multiple sclerosis. This clone was found once. J gave up 0 bases and V 7 bases, and 15 bases lay outside the gene matches. The CDR3 length is 19 residues. The germline gives CDR1 MNHEY, CDR2 SMNVEV (reference sequence). The method was immunoSEQ multiplex PCR; TCRdb's version includes in-frame clones alone and lacks a portion of them. The sample records roughly 46,000 clones, roughly 92% being singletons. J is TRBJ2-7 and V is TRBV27; 13 bases agree with TRBD2. This clonotype originated in a female donor with multiple sclerosis, enrolled in a pregnancy study. The sample was peripheral blood, taken in the third trimester of pregnancy. The CDR3 loop reads CASTLLRGTSGIHSYEQYF. The CDR3 DNA sequence: TGTGCCAGCACTCTCTTAAGAGGGACTAGCGGGATCCACTCCTACGAGCAGTACTTC.